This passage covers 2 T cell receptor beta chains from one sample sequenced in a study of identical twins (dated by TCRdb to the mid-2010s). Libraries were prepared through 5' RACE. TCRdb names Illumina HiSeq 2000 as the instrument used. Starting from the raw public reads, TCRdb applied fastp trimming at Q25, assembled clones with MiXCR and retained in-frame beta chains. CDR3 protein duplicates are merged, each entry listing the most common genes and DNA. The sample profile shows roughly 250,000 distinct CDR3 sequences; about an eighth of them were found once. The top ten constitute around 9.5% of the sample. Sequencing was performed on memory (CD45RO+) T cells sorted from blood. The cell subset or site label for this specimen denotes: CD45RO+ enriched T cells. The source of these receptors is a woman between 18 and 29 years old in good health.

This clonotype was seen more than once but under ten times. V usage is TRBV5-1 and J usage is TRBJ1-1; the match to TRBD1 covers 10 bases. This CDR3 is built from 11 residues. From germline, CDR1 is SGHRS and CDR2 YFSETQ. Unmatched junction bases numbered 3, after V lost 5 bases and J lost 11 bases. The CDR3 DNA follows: TGCGCCAGCAGGGCGGGACAGGGGGCTTTCTTT. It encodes CASRAGQGAFF.

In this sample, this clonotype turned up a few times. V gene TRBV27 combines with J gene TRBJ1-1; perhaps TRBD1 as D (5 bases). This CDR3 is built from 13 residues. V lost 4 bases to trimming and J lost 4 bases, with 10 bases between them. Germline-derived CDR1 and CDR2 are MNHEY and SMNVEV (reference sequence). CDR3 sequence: CASSSWGGTEAFF. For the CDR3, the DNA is TGTGCCAGCAGTTCCTGGGGGGGCACTGAAGCTTTCTTT.